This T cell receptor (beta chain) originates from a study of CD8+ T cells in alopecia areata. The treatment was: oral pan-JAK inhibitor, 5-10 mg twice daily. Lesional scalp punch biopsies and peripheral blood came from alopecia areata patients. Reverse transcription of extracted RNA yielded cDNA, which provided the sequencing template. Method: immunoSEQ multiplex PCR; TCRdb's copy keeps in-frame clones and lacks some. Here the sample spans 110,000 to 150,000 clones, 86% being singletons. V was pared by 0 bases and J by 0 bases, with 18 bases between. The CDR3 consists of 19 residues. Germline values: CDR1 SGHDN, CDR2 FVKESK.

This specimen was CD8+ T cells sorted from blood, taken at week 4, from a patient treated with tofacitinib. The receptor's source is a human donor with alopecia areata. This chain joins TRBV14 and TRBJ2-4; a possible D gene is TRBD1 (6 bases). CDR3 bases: TGTGCCAGCAGCCAAGATGGCCCACAGGGAACCTTAGCCAAAAACATTCAGTACTTC. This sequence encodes CASSQDGPQGTLAKNIQYF.